These 5 T cell receptor beta chains came from one sample sequenced in a study of technical replicates of blood from a few donors. Method: immunoSEQ multiplex PCR; TCRdb's copy keeps in-frame clones and lacks some. The sample yields some 83,000 clones, approximately 93% seen once. The sample taken for sequencing was T cells isolated from PBMCs. Receptors were obtained from a human donor in good health.

The gene calls are TRBV13 and TRBJ2-1, with 10 bases matching TRBD2. The junction had 4 bases not matched to a gene; V was cut back by 5 bases and J by 3 bases. This CDR3 contains 15 residues. Germline-derived CDR1 and CDR2 are PRHDT and FYEKMQ (reference sequence). The CDR3 is CASSGGLAVYNEQFF. DNA of the CDR3: TGTGCCAGCAGCGGTGGACTAGCGGTCTACAATGAGCAGTTCTTC.

The chain couples TRBV6-6 to TRBJ2-1; 9 nucleotides align to TRBD1. With 2 bases clipped from V and 6 bases from J, the junction kept 5 bases outside the gene matches. CDR1 is MNHNY and CDR2 is SVGAGI in the germline V gene (reference sequence). The CDR3 has 15 amino acids. The DNA for the CDR3 is TGTGCCAGCAGTTACGACAGGGGGGCACCCAATGAGCAGTTCTTC. Its protein product is CASSYDRGAPNEQFF.

This sequence joins TRBV6-5 and TRBJ1-3, with a tentative D call TRBD1 (5 bases). There are 16 residues in the CDR3. V lost 2 bases and J 1 base, leaving 12 bases between the germline ends. The germline V gene encodes CDR1 MNHEY and CDR2 SVGAGI. The CDR3 DNA reads as TGTGCCAGCAGTTACACTCTACAGGCTTCTGGAAACACCATATATTTT. Translating it yields CASSYTLQASGNTIYF.

This chain connects TRBV14 to TRBJ2-1, with a tentative D call TRBD2 (6 bases). The CDR3 totals 16 residues. With 0 bases removed from V and 6 bases from J, the gap between germline ends came to 15 bases. The V gene's germline CDR1 is SGHDN and CDR2 FVKESK. The CDR3 DNA sequence: TGTGCCAGCAGCCAAGATCCGGGGAGGCTCTTCAATGAGCAGTTCTTC. As protein: CASSQDPGRLFNEQFF.

V usage is TRBV15 and J usage is TRBJ1-3; D uncertain. V lost 3 bases to trimming and J lost 0 bases, with 9 bases between them. The CDR3 runs to 15 residues. Germline values: CDR1 LNHNV, CDR2 YYDKDF (reference sequence). The CDR3 reads CATSRRASSGNTIYF. CDR3 bases: TGTGCCACCAGCAGGCGGGCCTCCTCTGGAAACACCATATATTTT.